One and the same sample provided the 28 T cell receptor beta chains below, sequenced in a study of spatial heterogeneity in lung cancer. Findings and caveats of the study: Mutation counts in tumors were tracked by counts of expanded intratumoral alpha and beta TCRs.

Time point of the sample: sample taken at primary tumor resection. For these receptors, no antigen is known. In TCRdb, the 5' RACE reads were re-called with MiXCR into one record per CDR3 protein. The sample holds around 9,000 distinct CDR3 sequences, about 4.6% seen once. This specimen consisted of lung tumor tissue, obtained at surgery. The receptors come from a female donor with early-stage non-small cell lung cancer.

This clonotype was detected ten times or more. This CDR3 reads CSANPFLKREGPDTQYF. CDR3 bases: TGCAGTGCTAACCCTTTCCTTAAGCGGGAGGGCCCAGATACGCAGTATTTT. The rearrangement links TRBV20-1 to TRBJ2-3, with TRBD2 identical over 10 bases. The junction had 14 bases not matched to a gene; V was cut back by 4 bases and J by 4 bases. This CDR3 contains 17 residues. Germline V gene data show CDR1 as DFQATT and CDR2 as SNEGSKA (reference sequence).

This clonotype has at least ten counts. V and J are TRBV18 and TRBJ2-2; 13 bases line up with TRBD2. The trim removed 3 bases at V and 4 bases at J, leaving 5 bases unmatched. CDR3 length: 17 amino acids. Germline assignment: CDR1 KGHSH and CDR2 LQKENI. The CDR3 loop reads CASSPGTSGMLTGELFF. In DNA, the CDR3 is TGTGCCAGCTCACCGGGGACTAGCGGGATGCTCACCGGGGAGCTGTTTTTT.

This clonotype is judged medium-sized. The chain is built from TRBV28 and TRBJ2-7, with unresolved D. Germline V gene lookup returns CDR1 MDHEN and CDR2 SYDVKM. V lost 6 bases and J 1 base, leaving 13 bases between the germline ends. The CDR3 length is 14 residues. This CDR3 reads CASRPSSGSYEQYF. DNA of the CDR3: TGTGCCAGCAGACCTTCATCTGGGTCCTACGAGCAGTACTTC.

This CDR3 is CASSSNHGGSTKNEKLFF. As DNA, the CDR3 is TGTGCCAGCAGCTCGAACCACGGGGGCTCCACGAAAAATGAAAAACTGTTTTTT. The chain employs TRBV11-3 and TRBJ1-4; D is perhaps TRBD1 (6 bases). The CDR3 has 18 residues. Germline CDR1 reads SGHNT; CDR2 reads YENEEA. V lost 4 bases, J lost 5 bases, and 23 bases lay in between.

This chain links TRBV12-3 or TRBV12-4 with TRBJ1-4; D is unresolved. This CDR3 is 17 amino acids long. Deletions cut 5 bases from V and 2 bases from J, with 18 bases between. The CDR3 region is CASSAIGLGSTNEKLFF. The CDR3 DNA reads as TGTGCCAGCAGTGCCATCGGTCTGGGATCGACTAATGAAAAACTGTTTTTT.

By frequency in the sample, this clonotype is medium-sized. The chain has TRBV10-2 and TRBJ2-7; TRBD2 matches 11 bases. This CDR3 has 15 residues. Unmatched junction bases numbered 4, after V lost 3 bases and J lost 3 bases. Per the germline V gene, CDR1 is WSHSY and CDR2 is SAAADI. In DNA form, the CDR3 reads TGCGCCAGCAGTGATACTAGCGGGAGTTACTACGAGCAGTACTTC. Translation: CASSDTSGSYYEQYF.

Relative to its sample, this clonotype is medium-sized. This chain connects TRBV11-2 to TRBJ2-1; 10 positions agree with TRBD2. Germline V gene sequence: CDR1 SGHAT, CDR2 FQNNGV. The CDR3 is made up of 16 amino acids. With 5 bases clipped from V and 4 bases from J, the junction kept 8 bases outside the gene matches. As DNA, the CDR3 is TGTGCCAGCAGCCCTTTGGGGGGACTAGCGTACAATGAGCAGTTCTTC. Translating it yields CASSPLGGLAYNEQFF.

With respect to this clonotype: At one end the junction does not follow the germline gene, possibly because of a read error. The J gene is TRBJ2-7, the V gene TRBV19; D not certain. CDR1 is LNHDA and CDR2 is SQIVND in the germline V gene (reference sequence). There are 16 residues in the CDR3. The CDR3 nucleotides are TGTGACAGTAGTATAAATCGTGGCAGCCACTCCTACGAGCAGTACTTC. It codes for CDSSINRGSHSYEQYF.

Ten or more counts support this clonotype. At one end the junction does not follow the germline gene, possibly because of a read error. For the CDR3, the DNA is TGTGCCAGCGGAACCGGGACATTTCCAGGCGGCTTT. Translated, it gives CASGTGTFPGGF. J is TRBJ1-3 and V is TRBV19, with D perhaps TRBD1 (6 bases). Per the germline V gene, CDR1 is LNHDA and CDR2 is SQIVND (reference sequence). CDR3 length equals 12 residues. Full variable domain (rest looked up from reference TRBV19 and TRBJ1-3): DGGITQSPKYLFRKEGQNVTLSCEQNLNHDAMYWYRQDPGQGLRLIYYSQIVNDFQKGDIAEGYSVSREKKESFPLTVTSAQKNPTAFYLCASGTGTFPGGFGEGSWLTVV.

This clonotype was seen at least ten times. V usage is TRBV7-3 and J usage is TRBJ1-5, with D possibly TRBD1 on 5 matching bases. The CDR3 runs 19 residues. CDR1 and CDR2 from the germline V gene are SGHTA and FQGTGA. Deletions cut 3 bases from V and 0 bases from J, with 21 bases between. The CDR3 bases are TGTGCCAGCAGCTTCTGTCGCCGACAGAACCCGTATAGCAATCAGCCCCAGCATTTT. This sequence encodes CASSFCRRQNPYSNQPQHF.

This clonotype has ten or more counts. The junction differs from germline at one of its ends, possibly a read error. This chain links TRBV6-5 with TRBJ1-1; 8 bases are shared with TRBD1. The length of the CDR3 is 11 residues. Germline loops: CDR1 MNHEY, CDR2 SVGAGI. CDR3: CASRGGQGRLF. The CDR3 coding sequence is TGTGCCAGCAGGGGTGGACAGGGAAGGCTTTTT.

This clonotype was seen many times. The rearrangement joins TRBV6-5 to TRBJ2-2; a possible D gene is TRBD2 (6 bases). CDR1 is MNHEY, CDR2 SVGAGI, per germline. Trimming left V 6 bases short and J 5 bases short, with 16 bases between. CDR3 size: 15 residues. As DNA, the CDR3 is TGTGCCAGCAGAAAGGCGGGAAGTTTTACCGGGGAGCTGTTTTTT. Protein sequence: CASRKAGSFTGELFF.

This clonotype appeared many times. The genes are TRBV18 and TRBJ2-5; perhaps TRBD1 as D (5 bases). The CDR3 has 13 amino acids. Per germline, CDR1 KGHSH and CDR2 LQKENI. The V end lost 3 bases, the J end lost 7 bases, and 12 bases lay between the germline ends. CDR3 loop: CASSPTTAGTQYF. The CDR3 DNA follows: TGTGCCAGCTCACCCACGACAGCAGGGACCCAGTACTTC.

This clonotype was counted ten times or more. The rearrangement links TRBV19 to TRBJ2-5; 7 bases fit TRBD2. CDR3 size: 20 residues. With 5 bases clipped from V and 4 bases from J, the junction kept 25 bases outside the gene matches. In germline, CDR1 is LNHDA, CDR2 SQIVND (reference sequence). The CDR3 loop is CASSLQTTLRGREAVETQYF. The CDR3 coding sequence is TGTGCCAGTAGTCTCCAAACAACCCTTCGGGGCCGGGAGGCGGTAGAGACCCAGTACTTC.

This clonotype was detected many times. The rearrangement uses TRBV14 and TRBJ1-4; 8 bases are shared with TRBD1. CDR3 length: 12 amino acids. Germline loops: CDR1 SGHDN, CDR2 FVKESK. V lost 4 bases, J lost 13 bases, and 5 bases stayed unmatched. The CDR3 DNA sequence: TGTGCCAGCAGCCCACAGGGGGGAGGACTGTTTTTT. This encodes CASSPQGGGLFF. Full variable domain (remainder filled in from reference TRBV14 and TRBJ1-4): EAGVTQFPSHSVIEKGQTVTLRCDPISGHDNLYWYRRVMGKEIKFLLHFVKESKQDESGMPNNRFLAERTGGTYSTLKVQPAELEDSGVYFCASSPQGGGLFFGSGTQLSVL.

This clonotype is medium-sized within its sample. The V gene is TRBV24-1, the J gene TRBJ2-1; D remains ambiguous. Germline-derived CDR1 and CDR2 are KGHDR and SFDVKD. Trimming stripped 6 bases from V and 0 bases from J, with 5 bases between. The CDR3 runs to 13 residues. CDR3 region: CATSRSSYNEQFF. The CDR3 bases are TGTGCCACCAGTCGAAGCTCCTACAATGAGCAGTTCTTC.

This clonotype appeared many times. A much larger clone differs from this one at a single base, so this may be a read error. This chain links TRBV9 with TRBJ1-2; D perhaps matches TRBD1 (5 bases). CDR1 is SGDLS and CDR2 is YYNGEE in the germline V gene. This CDR3 comprises 15 residues. In nucleotides, the CDR3 is TGTGCCAGCAGCCAGCATGACCGGGACCTCTATGGCTACAACTTC. Translating it yields CASSQHDRDLYGYNF.

This clonotype was seen repeatedly, ten times or more. The V gene is TRBV30, the J gene TRBJ1-2; tentative D call: TRBD1 (5 bases). Germline CDR1 GTSNPN, CDR2 SVGIG (reference sequence). V gave up 2 bases and J gave up 7 bases, with 11 bases separating them. CDR3 length: 12 amino acids. The CDR3, as DNA: TGTGCCTGGAGTCAGGGATTTAGTGGCTACACCTTC. This encodes CAWSQGFSGYTF.

The sample holds many counts of this clonotype. V and J are TRBV12-3 or TRBV12-4 and TRBJ2-5; D gene uncertain. Trimming shortened V by 1 base and J by 5 bases, and 11 bases separated the two germline ends. The CDR3 sequence is 14 residues long. This CDR3 reads CASSLDGTPETQYF. In DNA, the CDR3 is TGTGCCAGCAGTTTAGATGGAACCCCGGAGACCCAGTACTTC.

This clonotype was seen at least ten times. The chain couples TRBV15 to TRBJ2-3; 7 bases are shared with TRBD2. Germline CDR1 reads LNHNV; CDR2 reads YYDKDF (reference sequence). CDR3 length: 14 amino acids. With V trimmed by 8 bases and J by 0 bases, 5 bases remained unmatched. CDR3 nucleotides: TGTGCCACCCTAGCGGACCTAAGCACAGATACGCAGTATTTT. This translates into CATLADLSTDTQYF.

There are many counts of this clonotype. The CDR3 DNA is TGTGCCAGCAGTTACTCCGGACAGGGCTTCTTAGGCTACACCTTC. This translates into CASSYSGQGFLGYTF. The genes are TRBV6-6 and TRBJ1-2; 8 bases fit TRBD1. The junction had 8 bases not matched to a gene; V was cut back by 0 bases and J by 8 bases. The germline V gene has CDR1 MNHNY and CDR2 SVGAGI (reference sequence). CDR3 length: 15 residues.

This clonotype was detected many times. V usage is TRBV6-5 and J usage is TRBJ2-7, with 9 bases identical to TRBD1. Losses at the gene ends were 0 bases for V and 7 bases for J; bases not matched to a gene: 7. Germline assignment: CDR1 MNHEY and CDR2 SVGAGI. The CDR3 runs to 15 residues. DNA for the CDR3: TGTGCCAGCAGTTACTCCAGGACAGGGGTCGGGGAGCAGTACTTC. Translating gives CASSYSRTGVGEQYF.

This clonotype was observed many times. V and J are TRBV9 and TRBJ1-3; D is unclear. V dropped 0 bases and J dropped 3 bases, with 7 bases sitting between them. The CDR3 consists of 14 residues. Germline CDR1 is SGDLS and CDR2 is YYNGEE. CDR3 region: CASSVGQIGNTIYF. CDR3 DNA sequence: TGTGCCAGCAGCGTAGGGCAGATTGGAAACACCATATATTTT.

This clonotype was detected only a few times. The chain joins TRBV7-9 to TRBJ2-3, with D maybe TRBD2 (5 bases). The CDR3 contains 17 residues. V was clipped by 6 bases and J by 0 bases, with 19 bases between them. CDR1 SEHNR and CDR2 FQNEAQ come from the germline V gene (reference sequence). CDR3 in DNA: TGTGCCAGCAGTCCTATTTCTAGCTCTATCAGCACAGATACGCAGTATTTT. It yields the protein CASSPISSSISTDTQYF.

In its sample, this clonotype ranks as medium-sized (0.01 to 0.1%). The V gene is TRBV5-1, the J gene TRBJ1-4, with 7 nucleotides matching TRBD1. CDR1 is SGHRS and CDR2 is YFSETQ in the germline V gene. The CDR3 runs to 16 residues. V lost 0 bases, J lost 2 bases, and 4 bases stayed unmatched. The CDR3 DNA sequence: TGCGCCAGCAGCTTGGATCTGGGACAGACTAATGAAAAACTGTTTTTT. Translating it yields CASSLDLGQTNEKLFF.

The table lists this clonotype with many counts. Germline is not matched at one junction end, which may reflect a read error. The rearrangement uses TRBV7-6 and TRBJ1-2, with 7 bases identical to TRBD1. This CDR3 contains 13 residues. Looked up from germline, CDR1 is SGHVS and CDR2 is FNYEAQ. CDR3 sequence (DNA): TGTGTCAGCAGCTTAGGGACAGACTATGGCTACACCTTC. Translated, it gives CVSSLGTDYGYTF.

By share, this clonotype ranks as medium-sized. The chain joins TRBV12-3 or TRBV12-4 to TRBJ2-5, with 12 nucleotides matching TRBD2. The CDR3 is 15 amino acids. V lost 6 bases and J lost 6; bases outside the gene matches: 8. CDR3 DNA sequence: TGTGCCAGCAGCCGTGGGACTAGCGGGCCCAAGACCCAGTACTTC. Its translation: CASSRGTSGPKTQYF.

This clonotype was counted at least ten times. The chain uses TRBV3-1 and TRBJ2-1, with 9 bases aligning to TRBD2. Germline values: CDR1 LGHDT, CDR2 YNNKEL (reference sequence). This CDR3 has 16 residues. Unmatched junction bases numbered 10, after V lost 3 bases and J lost 7 bases. The CDR3 reads CASSQNPAGGGNEQFF. The CDR3 DNA follows: TGTGCCAGCAGCCAGAATCCCGCGGGGGGGGGGAATGAGCAGTTCTTC.